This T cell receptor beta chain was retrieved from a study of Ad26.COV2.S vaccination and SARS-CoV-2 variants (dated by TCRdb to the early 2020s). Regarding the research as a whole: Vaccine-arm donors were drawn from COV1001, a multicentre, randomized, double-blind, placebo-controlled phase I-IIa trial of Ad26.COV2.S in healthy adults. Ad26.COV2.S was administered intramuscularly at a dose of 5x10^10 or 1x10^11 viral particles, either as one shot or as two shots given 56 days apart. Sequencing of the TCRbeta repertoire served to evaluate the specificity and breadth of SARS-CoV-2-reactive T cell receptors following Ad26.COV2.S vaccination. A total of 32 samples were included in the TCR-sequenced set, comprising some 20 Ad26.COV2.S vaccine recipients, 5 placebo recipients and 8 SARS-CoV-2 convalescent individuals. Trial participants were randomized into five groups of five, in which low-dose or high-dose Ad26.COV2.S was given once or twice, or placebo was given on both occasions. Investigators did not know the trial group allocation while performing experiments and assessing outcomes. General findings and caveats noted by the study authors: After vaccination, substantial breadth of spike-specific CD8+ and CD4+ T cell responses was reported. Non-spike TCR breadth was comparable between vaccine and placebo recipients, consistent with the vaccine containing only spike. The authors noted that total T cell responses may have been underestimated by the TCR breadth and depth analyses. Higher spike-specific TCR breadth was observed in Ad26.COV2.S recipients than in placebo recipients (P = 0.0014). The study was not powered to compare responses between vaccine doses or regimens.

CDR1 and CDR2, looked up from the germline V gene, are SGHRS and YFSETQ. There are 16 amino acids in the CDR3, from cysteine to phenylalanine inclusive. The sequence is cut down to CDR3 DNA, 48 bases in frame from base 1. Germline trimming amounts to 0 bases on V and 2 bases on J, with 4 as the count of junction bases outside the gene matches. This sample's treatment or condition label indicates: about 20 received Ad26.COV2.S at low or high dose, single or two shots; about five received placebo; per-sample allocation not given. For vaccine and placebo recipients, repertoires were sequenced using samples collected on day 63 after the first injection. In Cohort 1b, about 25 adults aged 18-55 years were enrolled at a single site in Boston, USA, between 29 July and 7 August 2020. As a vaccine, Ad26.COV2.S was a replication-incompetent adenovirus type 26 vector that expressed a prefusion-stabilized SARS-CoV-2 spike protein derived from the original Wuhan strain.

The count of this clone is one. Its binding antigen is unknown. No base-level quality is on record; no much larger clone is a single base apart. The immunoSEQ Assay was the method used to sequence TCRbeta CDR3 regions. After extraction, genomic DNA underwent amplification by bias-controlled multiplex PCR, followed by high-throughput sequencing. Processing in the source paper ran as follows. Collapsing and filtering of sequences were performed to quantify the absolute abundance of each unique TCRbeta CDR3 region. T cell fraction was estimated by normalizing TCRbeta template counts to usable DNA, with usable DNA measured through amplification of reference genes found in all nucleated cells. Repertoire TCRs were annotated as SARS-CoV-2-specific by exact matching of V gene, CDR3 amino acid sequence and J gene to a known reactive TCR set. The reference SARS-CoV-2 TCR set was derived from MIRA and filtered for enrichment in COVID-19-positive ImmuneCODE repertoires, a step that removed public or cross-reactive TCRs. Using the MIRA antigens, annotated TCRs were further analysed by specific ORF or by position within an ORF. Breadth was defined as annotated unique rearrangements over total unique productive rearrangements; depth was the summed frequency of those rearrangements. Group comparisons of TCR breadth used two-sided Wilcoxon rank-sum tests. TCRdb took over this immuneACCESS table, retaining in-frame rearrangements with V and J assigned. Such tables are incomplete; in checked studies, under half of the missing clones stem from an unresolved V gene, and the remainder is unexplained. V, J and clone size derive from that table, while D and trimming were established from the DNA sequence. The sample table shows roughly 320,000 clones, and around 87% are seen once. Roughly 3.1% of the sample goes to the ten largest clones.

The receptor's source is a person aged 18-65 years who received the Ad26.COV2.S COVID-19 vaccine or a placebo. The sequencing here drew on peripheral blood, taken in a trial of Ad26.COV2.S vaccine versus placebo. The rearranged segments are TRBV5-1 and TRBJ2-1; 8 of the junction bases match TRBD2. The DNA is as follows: TGCGCCAGCAGCTTGGCCAGCGGGGGCGCCTACAATGAGCAGTTCTTC. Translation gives CASSLASGGAYNEQFF.